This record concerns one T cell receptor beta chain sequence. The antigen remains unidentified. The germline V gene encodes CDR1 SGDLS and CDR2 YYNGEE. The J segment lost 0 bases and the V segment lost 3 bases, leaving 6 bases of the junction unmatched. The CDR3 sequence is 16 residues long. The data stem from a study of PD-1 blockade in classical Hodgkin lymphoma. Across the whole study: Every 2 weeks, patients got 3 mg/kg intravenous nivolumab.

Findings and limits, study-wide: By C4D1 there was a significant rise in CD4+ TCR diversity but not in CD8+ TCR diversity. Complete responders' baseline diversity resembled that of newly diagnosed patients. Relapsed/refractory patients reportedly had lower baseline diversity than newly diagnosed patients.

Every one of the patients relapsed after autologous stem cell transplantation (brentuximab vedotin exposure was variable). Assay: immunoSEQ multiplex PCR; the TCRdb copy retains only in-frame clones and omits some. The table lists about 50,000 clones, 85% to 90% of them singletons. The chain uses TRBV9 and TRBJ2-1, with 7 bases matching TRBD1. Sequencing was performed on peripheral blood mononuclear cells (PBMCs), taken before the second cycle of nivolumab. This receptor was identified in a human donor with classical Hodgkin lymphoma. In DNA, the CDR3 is TGTGCCAGCAGCGGGCGACAGGGAAGCTCCTACAATGAGCAGTTCTTC. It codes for CASSGRQGSSYNEQFF.